These 14 T cell receptor beta chains were all obtained from the same sample, sequenced in a study of regulatory T cells in long-lasting Graves disease. Researchers made TCR beta libraries by using iRepertoire HTBI primers and running Arm-PCR on CDR3 regions. TCRdb re-analysed the multiplex PCR reads in MiXCR, keeping a single row per CDR3 protein. The sample lists approximately 270,000 distinct CDR3 sequences, 15% to 20% occurring once. Time point denoted: newly diagnosed GD, antithyroid drugs for less than 3 months. Generation of the TCR library employed RNA extracted from PBMCs. This sample also belongs to another study, concerning T cells in Graves' hyperthyroidism and ophthalmopathy.

The input for sequencing was peripheral blood mononuclear cells (PBMCs), taken at new diagnosis, from a patient treated with antithyroid drugs. Receptors were obtained from a woman aged 25-40 years with Graves disease.

At least ten counts were recorded for this clonotype. The chain has TRBV5-4 and TRBJ2-3, with 8 bases lining up with TRBD1. This CDR3 spans 15 amino acids. CDR1 is SGHNT, CDR2 YYREEE, per germline (reference sequence). Trimming cost V 4 bases and J 2 bases; bases outside gene matches: 6. The CDR3 sequence is CASSGGTGITDTQYF. CDR3 DNA: TGTGCCAGCAGCGGGGGGACAGGAATCACAGATACGCAGTATTTT. Based on the CDR3 plus reference TRBV5-4 and TRBJ2-3, the full variable domain is ETGVTQSPTHLIKTRGQQVTLRCSSQSGHNTVSWYQQALGQGPQFIFQYYREEENGRGNFPPRFSGLQFPNYSSELNVNALELDDSALYLCASSGGTGITDTQYFGPGTRLTVL.

The chain is built from TRBV20-1 and TRBJ2-3, with 8 bases aligning to TRBD2. The CDR3 runs to 15 residues. Trimming at V came to 0 bases and at J to 6 bases, leaving 8 bases not matched to a gene. Germline-derived CDR1 and CDR2 are DFQATT and SNEGSKA (reference sequence). Here the CDR3 DNA reads TGCAGTGCTAGAGATCCCAGCGGGAGTGGGGATACGCAGTATTTT. Amino acid sequence: CSARDPSGSGDTQYF.

This clonotype was detected ten times or more. The chain recombines TRBV7-9 with TRBJ1-2; D may be TRBD1 (6 bases). Trimming removed 5 bases at V and 8 bases at J, with 24 bases between. The CDR3 is 16 residues long. The germline gives CDR1 SEHNR, CDR2 FQNEAQ (reference sequence). The CDR3 region has the DNA TGTGCCAGCAGCCCCCTGGACAGCCCAAGTGAGTGGGGCTACACCTTC. It specifies CASSPLDSPSEWGYTF.

This clonotype has ten or more counts. This rearrangement joins TRBV20-1 to TRBJ2-5; D possibly matches TRBD1 or TRBD2 (5 bases each). The CDR3 is 16 amino acids. The germline V gene has CDR1 DFQATT and CDR2 SNEGSKA (reference sequence). Trimming stripped 5 bases from V and 7 bases from J, with 26 bases between. The CDR3 sequence is CSAGPLRDDPGGTQYF. The CDR3 DNA is TGCAGTGCTGGGCCCCTACGGGACGATCCTGGGGGGACCCAGTACTTC.

This clonotype was seen repeatedly, ten times or more. In DNA form, the CDR3 reads TGTGCCAGCAGCCAAGGGACAGGGAGTTCGGAACTGTTTTTT. Its protein is CASSQGTGSSELFF. The chain combines TRBV3-1 with TRBJ1-4; TRBD1 matches 8 bases. This CDR3 has 14 amino acids. V lost 1 base, J lost 12 bases, and 7 bases stayed unmatched. Germline V gene lookup returns CDR1 LGHDT and CDR2 YNNKEL (reference sequence).

This clonotype has at least ten counts. The genes are TRBV2 and TRBJ2-7, with 10 bases fitting TRBD1. This CDR3 is built from 14 residues. CDR1 is SNHLY and CDR2 is FYNNEI in the germline V gene. Losses at the gene ends were 7 bases for V and 1 base for J; bases not matched to a gene: 4. DNA of the CDR3: TGTGCCAGCATCCTGGACAGGGGGTCCTACGAGCAGTACTTC. Residues: CASILDRGSYEQYF. Full variable domain (remainder filled in from reference TRBV2 and TRBJ2-7): EPEVTQTPSHQVTQMGQEVILRCVPISNHLYFYWYRQILGQKVEFLVSFYNNEISEKSEIFDDQFSVERPDGSNFTLKIRSTKLEDSAMYFCASILDRGSYEQYFGPGTRLTVT.

This clonotype came up many times. The CDR3 sequence: CASTPGRRRTYEQYF. The CDR3 DNA follows: TGTGCCAGCACCCCAGGCCGCAGGCGGACCTACGAGCAGTACTTC. The chain uses TRBV28 and TRBJ2-7; D uncertain. Trimming removed 7 bases at V and 2 bases at J, with 18 bases between. The CDR3 has 15 residues. From germline, CDR1 is MDHEN and CDR2 SYDVKM.

This clonotype was detected a few times. A read error may explain this, as a much larger clone is one base away. The CDR3 nucleotides read TGTGCCAGCTCCCCAGAGGAAGGAATCGCTGAAGCTTTCTTT. Its protein product is CASSPEEGIAEAFF. The rearrangement links TRBV2 to TRBJ1-1; D remains unclear. Per germline, CDR1 SNHLY and CDR2 FYNNEI. V lost 8 bases and J 6 bases, leaving 19 bases between the germline ends. The CDR3 sequence is 14 residues long.

This clonotype was observed many times. The V and J genes are TRBV3-1 and TRBJ2-3, with no clear D. Trimming stripped 4 bases from V and 4 bases from J, with 12 bases between. This CDR3 has 14 residues. The V gene's germline CDR1 is LGHDT and CDR2 YNNKEL (reference sequence). The CDR3 spells CASSLQESADTQYF. Here the CDR3 DNA reads TGTGCCAGCAGCCTACAAGAGAGCGCAGATACGCAGTATTTT.

This clonotype was seen many times. The chain combines TRBV18 with TRBJ1-2; D is uncertain. Germline V CDR1 and CDR2: KGHSH, LQKENI. Trimming removed 8 bases from V and 1 base from J, with 23 bases in between. The CDR3 consists of 17 residues. DNA for the CDR3: TGTGCCAGCCTGAATCCCCGGATCCCACACGATAACTATGGCTACACCTTC. Residues: CASLNPRIPHDNYGYTF.

The rearrangement joins TRBV20-1 to TRBJ2-7; TRBD2 matches 7 bases. Per germline, CDR1 DFQATT and CDR2 SNEGSKA (reference sequence). V gave up 5 bases and J gave up 3 bases; unmatched junction bases: 4. The CDR3 extends over 12 amino acids. CDR3 in DNA: TGCAGTGCTGTTTGGGGGGGCTACGAGCAGTACTTC. Encoded protein: CSAVWGGYEQYF.

Many counts were recorded for this clonotype. The genes are TRBV20-1 and TRBJ2-3; D is undetermined. Germline CDR1 DFQATT, CDR2 SNEGSKA (reference sequence). CDR3 length equals 13 residues. Trimming removed 0 bases at V and 4 bases at J, with 8 bases between. The CDR3 DNA is TGCAGTGCTAGAGATTCGCCGGCAGATACGCAGTATTTT. It specifies CSARDSPADTQYF.

Many counts were recorded for this clonotype. This chain connects TRBV12-3 or TRBV12-4 to TRBJ1-5; a weak D match, TRBD1 (5 bases). The V end lost 8 bases, the J end lost 5 bases, and 22 bases lay between the germline ends. This CDR3 region has 16 residues. The CDR3 here is CASHSTGGSPDQPQHF. The CDR3 DNA follows: TGTGCCAGCCACTCAACCGGGGGGAGTCCGGATCAGCCCCAGCATTTT.

This clonotype has at least ten counts. This chain joins TRBV20-1 and TRBJ1-2, with D perhaps matching TRBD1 (5 bases). This CDR3 spans 13 amino acids. CDR1 and CDR2 (germline): DFQATT, SNEGSKA (reference sequence). V was cut by 1 base and J by 4 bases, with 10 bases left in between. The chain's CDR3 is CSARVVGVYGYTF. The CDR3 DNA follows: TGCAGTGCTAGAGTGGTAGGGGTCTATGGCTACACCTTC.